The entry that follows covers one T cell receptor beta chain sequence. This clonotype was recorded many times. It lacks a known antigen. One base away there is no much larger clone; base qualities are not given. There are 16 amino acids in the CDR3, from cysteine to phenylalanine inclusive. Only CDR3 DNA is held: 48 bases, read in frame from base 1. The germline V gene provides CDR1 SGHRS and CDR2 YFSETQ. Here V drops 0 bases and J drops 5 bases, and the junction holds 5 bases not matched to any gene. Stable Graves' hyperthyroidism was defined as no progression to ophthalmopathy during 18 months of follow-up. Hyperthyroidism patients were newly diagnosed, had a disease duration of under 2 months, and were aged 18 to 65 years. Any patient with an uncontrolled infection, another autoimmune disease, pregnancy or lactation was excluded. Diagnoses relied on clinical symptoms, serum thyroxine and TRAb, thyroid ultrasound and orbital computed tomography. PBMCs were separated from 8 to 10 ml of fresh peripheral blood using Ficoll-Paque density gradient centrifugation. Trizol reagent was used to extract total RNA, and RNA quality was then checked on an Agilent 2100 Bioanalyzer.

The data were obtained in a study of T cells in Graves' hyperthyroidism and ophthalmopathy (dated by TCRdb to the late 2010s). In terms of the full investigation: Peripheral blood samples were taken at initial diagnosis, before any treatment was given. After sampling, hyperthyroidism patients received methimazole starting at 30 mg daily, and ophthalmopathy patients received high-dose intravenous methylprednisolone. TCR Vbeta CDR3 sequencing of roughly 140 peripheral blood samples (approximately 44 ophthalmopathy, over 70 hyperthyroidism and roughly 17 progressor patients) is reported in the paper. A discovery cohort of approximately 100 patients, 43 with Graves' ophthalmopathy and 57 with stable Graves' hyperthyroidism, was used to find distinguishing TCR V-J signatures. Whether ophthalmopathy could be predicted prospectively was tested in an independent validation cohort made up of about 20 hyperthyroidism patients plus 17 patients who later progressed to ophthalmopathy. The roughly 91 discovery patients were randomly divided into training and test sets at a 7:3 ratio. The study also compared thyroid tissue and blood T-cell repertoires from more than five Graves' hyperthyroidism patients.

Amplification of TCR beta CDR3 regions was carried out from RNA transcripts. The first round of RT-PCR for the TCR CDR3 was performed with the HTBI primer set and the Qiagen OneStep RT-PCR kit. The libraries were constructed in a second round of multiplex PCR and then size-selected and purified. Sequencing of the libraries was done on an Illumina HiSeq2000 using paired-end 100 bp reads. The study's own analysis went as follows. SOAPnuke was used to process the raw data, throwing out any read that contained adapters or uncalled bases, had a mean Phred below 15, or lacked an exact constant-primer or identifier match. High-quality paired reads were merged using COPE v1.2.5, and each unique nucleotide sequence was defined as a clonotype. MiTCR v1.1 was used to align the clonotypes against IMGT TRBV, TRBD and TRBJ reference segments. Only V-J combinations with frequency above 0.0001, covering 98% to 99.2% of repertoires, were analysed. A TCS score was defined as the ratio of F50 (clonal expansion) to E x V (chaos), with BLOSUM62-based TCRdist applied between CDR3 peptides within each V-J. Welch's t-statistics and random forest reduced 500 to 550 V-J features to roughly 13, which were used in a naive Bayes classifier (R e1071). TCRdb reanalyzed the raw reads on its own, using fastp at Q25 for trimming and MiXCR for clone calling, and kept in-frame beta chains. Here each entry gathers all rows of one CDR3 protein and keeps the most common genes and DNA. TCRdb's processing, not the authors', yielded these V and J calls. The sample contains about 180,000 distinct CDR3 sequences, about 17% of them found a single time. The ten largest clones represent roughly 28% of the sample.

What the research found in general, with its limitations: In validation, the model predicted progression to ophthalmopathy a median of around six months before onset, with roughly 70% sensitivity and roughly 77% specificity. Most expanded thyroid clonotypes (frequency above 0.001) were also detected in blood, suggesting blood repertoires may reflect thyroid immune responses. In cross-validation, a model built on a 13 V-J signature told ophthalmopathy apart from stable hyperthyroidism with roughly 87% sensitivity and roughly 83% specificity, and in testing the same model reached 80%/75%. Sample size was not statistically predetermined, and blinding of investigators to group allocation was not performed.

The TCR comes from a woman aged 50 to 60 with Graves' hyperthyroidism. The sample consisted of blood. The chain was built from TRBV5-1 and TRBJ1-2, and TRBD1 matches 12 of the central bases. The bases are TGCGCCAGCAGCTTGGCCGGGGGACAGGGGGCTTATGGCTACACCTTC. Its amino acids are CASSLAGGQGAYGYTF.